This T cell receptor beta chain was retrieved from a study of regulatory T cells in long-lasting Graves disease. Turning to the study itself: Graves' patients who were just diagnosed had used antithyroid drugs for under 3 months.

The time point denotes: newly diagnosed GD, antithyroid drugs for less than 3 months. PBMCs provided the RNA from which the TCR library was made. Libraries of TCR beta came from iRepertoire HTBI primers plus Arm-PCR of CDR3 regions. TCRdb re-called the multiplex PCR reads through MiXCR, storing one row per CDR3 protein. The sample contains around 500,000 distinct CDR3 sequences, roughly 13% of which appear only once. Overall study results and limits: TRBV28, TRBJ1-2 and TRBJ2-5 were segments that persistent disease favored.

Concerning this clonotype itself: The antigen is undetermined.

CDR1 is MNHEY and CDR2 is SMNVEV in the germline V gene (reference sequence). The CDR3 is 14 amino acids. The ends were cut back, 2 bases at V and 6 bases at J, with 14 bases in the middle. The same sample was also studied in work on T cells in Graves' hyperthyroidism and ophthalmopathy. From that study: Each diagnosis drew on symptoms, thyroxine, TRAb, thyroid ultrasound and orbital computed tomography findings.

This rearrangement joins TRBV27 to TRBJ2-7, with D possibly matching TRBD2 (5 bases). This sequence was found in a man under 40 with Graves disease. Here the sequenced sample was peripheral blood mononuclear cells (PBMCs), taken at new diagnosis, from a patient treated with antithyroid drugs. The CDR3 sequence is CASSLKEAFGEQYF. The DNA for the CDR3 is TGTGCCAGCAGTTTAAAGGAGGCGTTTGGCGAGCAGTACTTC.